The clone carrying this T cell receptor (beta chain) was recorded a few times. Treatment specified: oral pan-JAK inhibitor, 5-10 mg twice daily. The authors extracted RNA and reverse transcribed it into cDNA as the sequencing template. Libraries were prepared by immunoSEQ multiplex PCR; TCRdb keeps only in-frame clonotypes and omits some of them. The sample records about 200,000 clones, around two fifths being singletons. These data come from a study of CD8+ T cells in alopecia areata. Study details: Using the percentage of affected scalp area, treated patients' severity was scored.

This clonotype was obtained from a human donor with alopecia areata. The sample consisted of CD4+ T cells sorted from blood, taken between weeks 30 and 35, from a patient treated with tofacitinib.

CDR3 in DNA: TGCAGTACGGTCGATCCCTATGGCTACACCTTC. It translates to CSTVDPYGYTF. V and J are TRBV20-1 and TRBJ1-2, with D unresolved. The CDR3 totals 11 residues. The germline V gene encodes CDR1 DFQATT and CDR2 SNEGSKA (reference sequence). V was trimmed by 8 bases and J by 4 bases, leaving 11 bases between them.